This TCR beta chain came from a study of T cell repertoires in cytomegalovirus infection. Study overall: Through public TCR beta signatures, both CMV infection and matching HLA type were indicated. General study findings and limits: It was HLA-C-restricted CMV-specific TCR beta clonotypes that dominated the response ex vivo. Cumulative public TCR beta family frequency identified carriers of CMV plus the relevant HLA.

From the reads, TCRdb called clonotypes with MiXCR, one entry per CDR3 protein. The sample consists of roughly 720,000 distinct CDR3 sequences, less than 40% of them appearing once. The CDR3 length is 16 residues. Germline CDR1 reads MNHNY; CDR2 reads SVGAGI (reference sequence). V shed 0 bases, J shed 5 bases, and the junction held 7 bases outside the gene matches. This clonotype came up a few times. Its antigen remains unknown. Sequenced input: PBMCs. This sequence was found in a human donor in good health (CMV status not recorded). Some clones in this sample may be carry-over from other donors' samples. The rearrangement joins TRBV6-6 to TRBJ2-5, with 9 bases fitting TRBD2. The CDR3 loop reads CASSYSSSGGRETQYF. The CDR3 bases are TGTGCCAGCAGTTACTCGTCCAGCGGGGGGAGGGAGACCCAGTACTTC.